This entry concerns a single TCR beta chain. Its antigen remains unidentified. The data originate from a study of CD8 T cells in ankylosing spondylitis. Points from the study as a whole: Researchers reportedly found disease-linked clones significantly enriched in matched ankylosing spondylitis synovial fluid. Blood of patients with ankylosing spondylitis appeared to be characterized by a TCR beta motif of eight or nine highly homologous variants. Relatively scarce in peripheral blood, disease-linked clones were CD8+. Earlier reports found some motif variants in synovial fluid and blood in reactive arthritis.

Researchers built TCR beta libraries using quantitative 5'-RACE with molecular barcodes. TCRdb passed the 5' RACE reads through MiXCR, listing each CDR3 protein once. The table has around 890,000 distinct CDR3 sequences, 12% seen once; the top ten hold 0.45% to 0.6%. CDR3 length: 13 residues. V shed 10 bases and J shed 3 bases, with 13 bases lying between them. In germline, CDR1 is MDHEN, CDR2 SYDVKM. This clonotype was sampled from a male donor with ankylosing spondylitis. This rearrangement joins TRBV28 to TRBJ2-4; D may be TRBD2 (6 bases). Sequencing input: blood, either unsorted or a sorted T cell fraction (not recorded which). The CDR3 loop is CATVVSGKNIQYF. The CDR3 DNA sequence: TGTGCCACGGTCGTTAGCGGCAAAAACATTCAGTACTTC.